The text below deals with one TCR beta chain. This receptor's antigen is unknown. It has no much larger one-base neighbor in the sample; base qualities were not kept. This record comes from a study of post-analysis software for immune sequencing data (dated by TCRdb to between 2014 and 2016). For context, the study as a whole: Relapsing-remitting, secondary progressive and progressive-relapsing multiple sclerosis were recorded as disease courses, and subtype annotation was lacking for some patients. The multiple sclerosis patient repertoires were compared with ten to eleven previously published healthy control repertoires from donors aged 6 to 25 years. A subset of samples was prepared in parallel using single-end sample barcoding, then pooled and co-amplified after Illumina adapter ligation. General findings and caveats noted by the study authors: Strong co-clustering of samples prepared in the same batch was shown by direct clustering with F measure, prompting a batch-effect correction. Patients showed significantly higher frequencies than controls for about five TRBV segments, among them TRBV5-6, TRBV5-1 and TRBV20-1. The control group was slightly older than the multiple sclerosis patient group. Compared with controls, multiple sclerosis patients had significantly lower normalized Chao1 diversity, a finding suggesting substantial peripheral T-cell clonal expansion.

Libraries were made using PCR. Sequencing relied on an Illumina HiSeq 2500. To reduce PCR and sequencing biases, unique molecular identifiers were incorporated into the TCR beta cDNA libraries. Around 500,000 cDNA molecules were obtained for every 1 to 10 million input T cells, so each molecule roughly corresponded to one T cell. The patient libraries were prepared and sequenced with the same protocol used for the earlier healthy control dataset. Samples belonging to the same batch were prepared together, multiplexed and sequenced on a shared HiSeq lane. The authors' analysis ran thus. Raw barcoded reads were processed with MIGEC, discarding single-read molecular identifier groups before consensus assembly and CDR3 extraction. Clonotype tables were post-analysed with VDJtools, and diversity was normalized by down-sampling all datasets to the smallest sample size. In repertoire overlap clustering, CDR3 amino acid sequences, but not nucleotide sequences, were matched to correct batch-related cross-sample contamination. In TCRdb, the public reads were trimmed at Q25 with fastp and aligned with MiXCR, with productive beta chains retained. Every distinct CDR3 protein forms one entry, paired with its most common genes and DNA. TCRdb's processing, not the study's, gives the V and J calls here. Counted in this sample were around 710,000 distinct CDR3 sequences; more than 45% of them appeared once. 4.9% of the sample belongs to the ten largest clones.

Germline trimming amounts to 0 bases on V and 3 bases on J, with 5 as the count of junction bases outside the gene matches. There are 18 amino acids in the CDR3, from cysteine to phenylalanine inclusive. The sequence is cut down to CDR3 DNA, 54 bases in frame from base 1. CDR1 SGHVS and CDR2 FQNEAQ are derived from the germline V gene. TCR beta repertoires were profiled from peripheral blood of approximately 13 young patients with multiple sclerosis to demonstrate the VDJtools post-analysis software. The patients with multiple sclerosis were children and adolescents between 6 and 15 years of age. The sequence joins TRBV7-8 to TRBJ2-1; TRBD2 aligns with 13 central bases. The clonotype was recovered from a girl aged 10 to 17 with multiple sclerosis. Sequenced sample: blood. The CDR3 loop reads CASSLAGLAGAYYNEQFF. The nucleotides are TGTGCCAGCAGCTTAGCTGGACTAGCGGGAGCCTACTACAATGAGCAGTTCTTC.